This T cell receptor (beta chain) was recorded in a study of cytomegalovirus exposure and HLA in healthy donors. General study points: In a later analysis, productive TCRs from donors in an Asian-associated ancestry cluster reportedly carried fewer N-insertions than the cohort mean. Later analysis identified a missense DCLRE1C variant that was linked to TCR beta V- and J-gene trimming. Later analysis identified about 15,000 TCR beta sequences associated with HLA alleles, using a false discovery rate threshold of 0.05. When presence/absence was analysed, sequencing depth was taken to be roughly uniform across donors.

This PCR relied on a set of 60 Vbeta primers and 13 Jbeta primers. Here immunoSEQ multiplex PCR was the method, and the copy in TCRdb shows in-frame clones only, minus some. Seen here are 150,000 to 200,000 clones, roughly 80% observed once, and the top ten hold roughly 1.4%. As concerns this clone: The antigen is unknown.

There are 13 residues in the CDR3. Germline CDR1 reads SQVTM; CDR2 reads ANQGSEA. V was pared by 6 bases and J by 7 bases, with 4 bases of the junction left unmatched. This clonotype was sampled from a woman aged 25-40 years in good health and CMV-seronegative. The chain employs TRBV29-1 and TRBJ1-4; 11 nucleotides align to TRBD1. Sequencing input: PBMCs. The DNA of the CDR3 is TGCAGCGTCTCGGACAGGGGGCCTGAAAAACTGTTTTTT. The encoded protein is CSVSDRGPEKLFF.